This entry lists 19 T cell receptor beta chains sequenced from one sample in a study of OX40 agonist ivuxolimab in advanced cancers. The table came from immunoSEQ multiplex PCR; TCRdb's copy has only in-frame clones and leaves some out. The repertoire includes about 76,000 clones, around 85% of them detected once, and 1.5% to 2% sits in the top ten. This specimen was CD4+ or CD8+ T cells sorted from blood, taken in a trial of the OX40 agonist ivuxolimab. Source of these receptors: an adult with an advanced solid tumor such as melanoma, head and neck, liver or kidney cancer.

This clone was detected once. The CDR3 loop reads CASNRDSYNEQFF. CDR3 nucleotide sequence: TGTGCCAGTAACCGGGACAGCTACAATGAGCAGTTCTTC. The rearrangement joins TRBV25-1 to TRBJ2-1; 7 bases fit TRBD1. Germline assignment: CDR1 MGHDK and CDR2 SYGVNS. With 9 bases clipped from V and 3 bases from J, the junction kept 5 bases outside the gene matches. The CDR3 runs to 13 residues.

CDR3 nucleotide sequence: TGTGCCAGCAGTTACGCAGGGACAGGGCCCAGCGAAAAACTGTTTTTT. Translated, it gives CASSYAGTGPSEKLFF. V usage is TRBV28 and J usage is TRBJ1-4; 9 bases map to TRBD1. Germline-derived CDR1 and CDR2 are MDHEN and SYDVKM. With 4 bases clipped from V and 8 bases from J, the junction kept 11 bases outside the gene matches. CDR3 size: 16 residues.

This CDR3 is CASSQGTGTEGYEQYF. In DNA, the CDR3 is TGCGCCAGCAGCCAAGGAACCGGGACCGAGGGCTACGAGCAGTACTTC. The genes are TRBV4-3 and TRBJ2-7; either TRBD1 or TRBD2 may fit D (5 bases each). CDR1 and CDR2 from the germline V gene are LGHNA and YSLEER. V was pared by 1 base and J by 3 bases, with 16 bases between. The CDR3 covers 16 residues.

This chain links TRBV29-1 with TRBJ1-4; maybe TRBD1 (6 bases). V was shortened by 8 bases and J by 7 bases, with 14 bases between the two germline ends. CDR1 is SQVTM, CDR2 ANQGSEA, per germline. The CDR3 sequence is 12 residues long. CDR3 protein: CSFQGLGEKLFF. CDR3 nucleotides: TGCAGCTTTCAGGGGTTAGGTGAAAAACTGTTTTTT.

The genes are TRBV19 and TRBJ2-2, with 9 bases identical to TRBD1. The CDR3 is 16 residues long. Germline CDR1 and CDR2: LNHDA and SQIVND (reference sequence). V lost 4 bases and J lost 7; bases outside the gene matches: 10. DNA for the CDR3: TGTGCCAGTAGTACGCTTCGACAGGGGGTCGGCGGGGAGCTGTTTTTT. It translates to CASSTLRQGVGGELFF.

V usage is TRBV5-6 and J usage is TRBJ1-2; D is perhaps TRBD1 (6 bases). In germline, CDR1 is SGHDT, CDR2 YYEEEE. Trimming removed 7 bases at V and 4 bases at J, with 20 bases between. The CDR3 runs 15 residues. The CDR3 here is CASVRGGPVGYGYTF. For the CDR3, the DNA is TGTGCCAGCGTTAGAGGGGGGCCAGTGGGCTATGGCTACACCTTC.

The rearrangement joins TRBV28 to TRBJ1-1; D gene uncertain. Looked up from germline, CDR1 is MDHEN and CDR2 is SYDVKM. The V gene lost 3 bases and the J gene lost 3 bases, with 8 bases spanning the gap. The CDR3 totals 13 residues. CDR3 amino acids: CASSFSEYTEAFF. The CDR3 nucleotides are TGTGCCAGCAGTTTTAGTGAATACACTGAAGCTTTCTTT. Drawing the rest from reference TRBV28 and TRBJ1-1, the complete variable domain is DVKVTQSSRYLVKRTGEKVFLECVQDMDHENMFWYRQDPGLGLRLIYFSYDVKMKEKGDIPEGYSVSREKKERFSLILESASTNQTSMYLCASSFSEYTEAFFGQGTRLTVV.

The chain joins TRBV11-2 to TRBJ2-2, with 8 positions matching TRBD1. The V gene end was trimmed by 2 bases and the J gene end by 0 bases; junction bases not matched to a gene: 2. The V gene's germline CDR1 is SGHAT and CDR2 FQNNGV. CDR3 size: 16 residues. The CDR3, as DNA: TGTGCCAGCAGCTTATCGACAGGGGCGAACACCGGGGAGCTGTTTTTT. It yields the protein CASSLSTGANTGELFF.

This sequence joins TRBV9 and TRBJ2-7, with 9 bases fitting TRBD1. Germline lookup yields CDR1 SGDLS and CDR2 YYNGEE. V trimming: 4 bases; J trimming: 6 bases; junction bases outside the gene matches: 11. The CDR3 sequence is 15 residues long. The CDR3 DNA follows: TGTGCCAGCAGCATACAACCGGGACAGGGTTCCGAGCAGTACTTC. Amino acids: CASSIQPGQGSEQYF.

The chain has TRBV5-1 and TRBJ1-1; 7 bases are a match to TRBD1. CDR3 length equals 15 residues. Trimming took 0 bases from V and 6 from J; bases not matched to a gene: 8. Germline CDR1 SGHRS, CDR2 YFSETQ. The CDR3 sequence is CASSLEAAGGAEAFF. The CDR3 region has the DNA TGCGCCAGCAGCTTGGAGGCGGCAGGGGGAGCTGAAGCTTTCTTT.

The chain links TRBV29-1 to TRBJ2-7; D is ambiguous. The ends were cut back, 7 bases at V and 2 bases at J, with 12 bases in the middle. The CDR3 has 12 residues. Germline V lookup: CDR1 SQVTM, CDR2 ANQGSEA. CDR3 amino acids: CSAVVVTYEQYF. CDR3 DNA sequence: TGCAGCGCCGTGGTTGTCACCTACGAGCAGTACTTC.

The J gene is TRBJ2-7, the V gene TRBV18, with unresolved D. The CDR3 has 12 residues. Trimming took off 6 bases at V and 6 bases at J, with 12 bases between the two ends. Germline V gene data show CDR1 as KGHSH and CDR2 as LQKENI. The CDR3 sequence is CASSLPQSEQYF. CDR3 DNA: TGTGCCAGCTCCCTTCCCCAATCCGAGCAGTACTTC. Supplemented by reference TRBV18 and TRBJ2-7, the full variable domain reads NAGVMQNPRHLVRRRGQEARLRCSPMKGHSHVYWYRQLPEEGLKFMVYLQKENIIDESGMPKERFSAEFPKEGPSILRIQQVVRGDSAAYFCASSLPQSEQYFGPGTRLTVT.

This chain connects TRBV7-9 to TRBJ2-7; 10 nucleotides agree with TRBD2. J lost 1 base, V lost 5 bases, and 5 bases had no gene match. Germline CDR1 and CDR2: SEHNR and FQNEAQ (reference sequence). The CDR3 has 15 residues. Written as DNA, the CDR3 is TGTGCCAGCAGCACCGGGACTAGCGAATCCTACGAGCAGTACTTC. It specifies CASSTGTSESYEQYF.

The chain has TRBV14 and TRBJ2-5, with 7 bases aligning to TRBD1. Germline assignment: CDR1 SGHDN and CDR2 FVKESK. The CDR3 runs to 15 residues. Trimming cost V 2 bases and J 5 bases; bases outside gene matches: 8. In DNA form, the CDR3 reads TGTGCCAGCAGCCAAAATACACAGGGGTCGGAGACCCAGTACTTC. Protein product: CASSQNTQGSETQYF.

The chain links TRBV7-6 to TRBJ2-1; D ambiguous. In germline, CDR1 is SGHVS, CDR2 FNYEAQ. The CDR3 spans 16 residues. With 5 bases removed from V and 0 bases from J, the gap between germline ends came to 14 bases. As DNA, the CDR3 is TGTGCCAGCAGCACCGGACGGAGTAGCTCCTACAATGAGCAGTTCTTC. Encoded protein: CASSTGRSSSYNEQFF.

V gene TRBV5-4 combines with J gene TRBJ1-2; D is uncertain. Per the germline V gene, CDR1 is SGHNT and CDR2 is YYREEE (reference sequence). The CDR3 is made up of 14 amino acids. Trimming stripped 0 bases from V and 6 bases from J, with 12 bases between. The CDR3 protein is CASSLGPSHDGYTF. DNA for the CDR3: TGTGCCAGCAGCTTGGGCCCTAGCCACGATGGCTACACCTTC.

CDR3 nucleotide sequence: TGCAGTCCGACTAGCTTGCACGAGCAGTACTTC. This gives the protein CSPTSLHEQYF. The chain uses TRBV20-1 and TRBJ2-7, with 7 bases lining up with TRBD2. The CDR3 loop spans 11 amino acids. Germline V gene data show CDR1 as DFQATT and CDR2 as SNEGSKA (reference sequence). J lost 5 bases, V lost 8 bases, and 6 bases had no gene match.

The count of this clone is one. The J gene is TRBJ2-1, the V gene TRBV11-1, with D tentatively TRBD2 (5 bases). Deletions cut 8 bases from V and 0 bases from J, with 11 bases between. Germline V gene sequence: CDR1 SGHAT, CDR2 FQDESV (reference sequence). The CDR3 contains 14 residues. The CDR3 is CASEDFFSYNEQFF. CDR3 nucleotide sequence: TGTGCCAGCGAGGACTTTTTCTCCTACAATGAGCAGTTCTTC.

The gene calls are TRBV19 and TRBJ2-1; D is possibly TRBD1 (5 bases). This CDR3 is built from 12 residues. Trimming took 5 bases from V and 13 from J, leaving 15 bases between them. Germline CDR1 and CDR2: LNHDA and SQIVND (reference sequence). CDR3 loop: CASSGWTTAQFF. In DNA form, the CDR3 reads TGTGCCAGTAGTGGATGGACGACAGCACAGTTCTTC.